This T cell receptor beta chain was sequenced in a study of STAT5B mutations in CD4+ large granular lymphocyte leukemia. Study observations and caveats: Patient CD4-sorted repertoires stayed more clonal than healthy ones after leukemic-clone removal. TRBV06-family usage was enriched in top patient clones (8/27) versus controls (2/35). Higher CD4+ than CD8+ T-LGLL clonality might reflect small sample size.

Here immunoSEQ multiplex PCR was the method, and the copy in TCRdb shows in-frame clones only, minus some. The sample carries about 40,000 clones, roughly 80% recorded once. Germline CDR1 and CDR2: LGHNA and YNFKEQ. The germline V and J ends were trimmed by 4 bases and 2 bases, with 16 bases remaining between them. The CDR3 has 16 amino acids. On this clone itself: What it binds is not known.

Sequenced material: CD4+ T cells from blood buffy coats. This TCR came from a human donor in good health. This chain uses TRBV4-2 with TRBJ2-3, with a possible D match to TRBD2 (7 bases). CDR3 DNA sequence: TGTGCCAGCAGCCGAGAGGGGGGGCCTGTCACAGATACGCAGTATTTT. This sequence encodes CASSREGGPVTDTQYF.